These 8 T cell receptor beta chains came from one sample sequenced in a study of T cell responses to AZD1222 COVID-19 vaccine. The data were produced by immunoSEQ multiplex PCR, yet TCRdb's version contains in-frame clones alone and is incomplete. The sample consists of 85,000 to 100,000 clones, approximately 90% of them appearing once. The sequenced sample was peripheral blood, obtained on day 0 of AZD1222 vaccination. The receptors originated from an adult in good health.

J is TRBJ1-2 and V is TRBV3-1 (or the pseudogene TRBV3-2); D might be TRBD1 (5 bases). There are 14 residues in the CDR3. V was shortened by 4 bases and J by 7 bases, with 16 bases between the two germline ends. Germline V gene data show CDR1 as LGHDT and CDR2 as YNNKEL (reference sequence). The chain's CDR3 is CASSRSGGDSGYTF. The DNA of the CDR3 is TGTGCCAGCAGCCGTTCGGGGGGTGACTCTGGCTACACCTTC.

This clone has more than one count but fewer than ten. The chain uses TRBV2 and TRBJ2-1; D is tentatively TRBD1 or TRBD2 (5 bases each). V lost 3 bases to trimming and J lost 3 bases, with 15 bases between them. The CDR3 runs 16 residues. The V gene's germline CDR1 is SNHLY and CDR2 FYNNEI. The CDR3: CASSEWAGSIYNEQFF. The CDR3 DNA reads as TGTGCCAGCAGTGAGTGGGCAGGGAGCATCTACAATGAGCAGTTCTTC.

V and J are TRBV6-1 and TRBJ1-4; D might be TRBD1 (5 bases). V lost 1 base, J lost 0 bases, and 6 bases lay in between. Germline V gene data show CDR1 as MNHNS and CDR2 as SASEGT. The CDR3 runs 15 residues. The CDR3 DNA follows: TGTGCCAGCAGTGAAGGGGACGCAACTAATGAAAAACTGTTTTTT. This sequence encodes CASSEGDATNEKLFF.

V is TRBV19 and J is TRBJ2-2; the D is unclear. Trimming removed 5 bases from V and 2 bases from J, with 15 bases in between. The CDR3 is made up of 16 amino acids. The V gene's germline CDR1 is LNHDA and CDR2 SQIVND (reference sequence). This CDR3 is CASSPDQAENTGELFF. The CDR3 region has the DNA TGTGCCAGTAGTCCCGACCAGGCGGAAAACACCGGGGAGCTGTTTTTT.

J is TRBJ1-1 and V is TRBV3-1 (or the pseudogene TRBV3-2), with D possibly matching TRBD1 (6 bases). The germline gives CDR1 LGHDT, CDR2 YNNKEL (reference sequence). The CDR3 runs to 15 residues. Trimming removed 2 bases from V and 8 bases from J, with 18 bases in between. This CDR3 is CASSQNSPPGTEAFF. CDR3 coding DNA: TGTGCCAGCAGCCAAAATTCCCCCCCTGGGACAGAAGCTTTCTTT.

The chain combines TRBV19 with TRBJ2-2; tentative D call: TRBD1 (5 bases). Germline V gene lookup returns CDR1 LNHDA and CDR2 SQIVND (reference sequence). V was cut by 5 bases and J by 2 bases, with 12 bases left in between. The CDR3 extends over 15 amino acids. The CDR3 DNA follows: TGTGCCAGTAGTTCAGGGTTTCTTAACACCGGGGAGCTGTTTTTT. Residues: CASSSGFLNTGELFF.

The J gene is TRBJ2-5, the V gene TRBV19; D may be TRBD1 (5 bases). The CDR3 has 13 residues. Germline loops: CDR1 LNHDA, CDR2 SQIVND (reference sequence). Trimming removed 7 bases at V and 2 bases at J, with 11 bases between. CDR3 coding DNA: TGTGCCAGTAACAACGGACAACAAGAGACCCAGTACTTC. It translates to CASNNGQQETQYF.

V gene TRBV7-7 combines with J gene TRBJ2-1; D not resolved. CDR1 is SSHAT, CDR2 FNYEAQ, per germline (reference sequence). V was shortened by 1 base and J by 6 bases, with 7 bases between the two germline ends. There are 13 residues in the CDR3. CDR3 nucleotide sequence: TGTGCCAGCAGCTTAGTGCGTGGCAATGAGCAGTTCTTC. It yields the protein CASSLVRGNEQFF.